The clone carrying this T cell receptor (beta chain) was seen a handful of times. Researchers used genomic DNA as the template to profile TCR beta VDJ and CDR3. A single record per CDR3 protein comes from TCRdb applying MiXCR to the reads. This sample has around 170,000 distinct CDR3 sequences; under 55% occur once, and the top ten carry around 2.9%. These data originate in a study of CD8+CD57+ T cells in acquired aplastic anemia. Study in general: Sorted CD4+ and CD8+ cells yielded DNA averaging around 3.2 ug. Healthy donor CD4+ cell samples had a mean of about 10.8 million reads.

The V and J ends lost 7 bases and 9 bases, in that order; junction bases with no gene match: 5. From germline, CDR1 is SNHLY and CDR2 FYNNEI. The CDR3 has 13 residues. The chain links TRBV2 to TRBJ2-2; 10 bases are a match to TRBD2. This clonotype was obtained from a human donor in good health. The source material was sorted CD4+, CD8+, or CD8+CD57+ T cells (not recorded which) from PBMCs. The DNA of the CDR3 is TGTGCCAGCAACAAGGGACTAGCGCGGGAGCTGTTTTTT. Protein: CASNKGLARELFF.